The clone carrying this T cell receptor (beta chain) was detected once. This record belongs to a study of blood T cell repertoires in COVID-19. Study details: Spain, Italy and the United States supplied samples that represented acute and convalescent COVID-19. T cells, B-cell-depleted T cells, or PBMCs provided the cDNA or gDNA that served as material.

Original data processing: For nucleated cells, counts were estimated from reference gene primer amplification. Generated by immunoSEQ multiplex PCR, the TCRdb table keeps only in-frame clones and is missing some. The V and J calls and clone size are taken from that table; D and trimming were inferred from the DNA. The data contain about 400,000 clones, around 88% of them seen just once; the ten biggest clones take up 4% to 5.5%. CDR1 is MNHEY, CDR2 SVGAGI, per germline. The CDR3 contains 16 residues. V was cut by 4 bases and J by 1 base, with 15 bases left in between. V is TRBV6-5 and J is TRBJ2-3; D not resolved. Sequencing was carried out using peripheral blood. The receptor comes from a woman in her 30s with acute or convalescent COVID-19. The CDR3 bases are TGTGCCAGCAGTTCACCTAGTGTTACCGGCACAGATACGCAGTATTTT. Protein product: CASSSPSVTGTDTQYF.